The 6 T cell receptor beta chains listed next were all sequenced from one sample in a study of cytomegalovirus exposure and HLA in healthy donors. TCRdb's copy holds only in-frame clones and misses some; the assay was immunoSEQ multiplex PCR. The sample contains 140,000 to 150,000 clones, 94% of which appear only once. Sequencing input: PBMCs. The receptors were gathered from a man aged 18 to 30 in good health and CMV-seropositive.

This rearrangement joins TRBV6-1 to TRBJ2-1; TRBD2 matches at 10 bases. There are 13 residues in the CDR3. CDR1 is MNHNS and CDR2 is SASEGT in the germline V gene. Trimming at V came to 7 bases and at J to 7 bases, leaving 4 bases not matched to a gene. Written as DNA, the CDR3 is TGTGCCAGCACCTTAGCGGGAGGAAATGAGCAGTTCTTC. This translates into CASTLAGGNEQFF.

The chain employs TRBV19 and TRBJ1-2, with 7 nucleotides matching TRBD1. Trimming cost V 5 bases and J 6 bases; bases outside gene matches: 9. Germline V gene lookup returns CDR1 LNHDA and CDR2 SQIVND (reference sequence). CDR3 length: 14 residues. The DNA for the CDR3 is TGTGCCAGTAGTCACCGACAGGGAGGCGATGGCTACACCTTC. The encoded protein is CASSHRQGGDGYTF.

The CDR3 region has the DNA TGTGCCAGCAGGTCTTCACTCCATCCCCTCCACTTT. Protein sequence: CASRSSLHPLHF. The V and J genes are TRBV13 and TRBJ1-6; D is ambiguous. Germline CDR1 reads PRHDT; CDR2 reads FYEKMQ (reference sequence). V dropped 6 bases and J dropped 13 bases, with 13 bases sitting between them. CDR3 length: 12 amino acids.

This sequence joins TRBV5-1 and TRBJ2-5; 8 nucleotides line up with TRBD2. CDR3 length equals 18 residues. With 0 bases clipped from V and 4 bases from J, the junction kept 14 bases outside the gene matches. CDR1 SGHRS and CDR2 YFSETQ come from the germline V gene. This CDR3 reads CASSLGGRPPAEAETQYF. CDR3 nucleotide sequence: TGCGCCAGCAGCTTGGGCGGGAGGCCGCCGGCAGAGGCAGAGACCCAGTACTTC.

CDR3 region: CASSQDRSLQETQYF. The CDR3 DNA is TGCGCCAGCAGCCAAGATAGGAGTTTACAAGAGACCCAGTACTTC. J is TRBJ2-5 and V is TRBV4-1; D is undetermined. The CDR3 has 15 amino acids. V lost 0 bases and J lost 2, with 10 bases in between. Germline V gene data show CDR1 as MGHRA and CDR2 as YSYEKL.

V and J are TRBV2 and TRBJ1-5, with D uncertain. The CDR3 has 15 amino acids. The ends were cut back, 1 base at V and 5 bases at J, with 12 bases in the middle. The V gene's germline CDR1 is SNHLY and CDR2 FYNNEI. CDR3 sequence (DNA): TGTGCCAGCAGTGAAGTCCAGCCTCGGGATCAGCCCCAGCATTTT. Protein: CASSEVQPRDQPQHF. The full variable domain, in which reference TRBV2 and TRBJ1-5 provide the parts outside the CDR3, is EPEVTQTPSHQVTQMGQEVILRCVPISNHLYFYWYRQILGQKVEFLVSFYNNEISEKSEIFDDQFSVERPDGSNFTLKIRSTKLEDSAMYFCASSEVQPRDQPQHFGDGTRLSIL.